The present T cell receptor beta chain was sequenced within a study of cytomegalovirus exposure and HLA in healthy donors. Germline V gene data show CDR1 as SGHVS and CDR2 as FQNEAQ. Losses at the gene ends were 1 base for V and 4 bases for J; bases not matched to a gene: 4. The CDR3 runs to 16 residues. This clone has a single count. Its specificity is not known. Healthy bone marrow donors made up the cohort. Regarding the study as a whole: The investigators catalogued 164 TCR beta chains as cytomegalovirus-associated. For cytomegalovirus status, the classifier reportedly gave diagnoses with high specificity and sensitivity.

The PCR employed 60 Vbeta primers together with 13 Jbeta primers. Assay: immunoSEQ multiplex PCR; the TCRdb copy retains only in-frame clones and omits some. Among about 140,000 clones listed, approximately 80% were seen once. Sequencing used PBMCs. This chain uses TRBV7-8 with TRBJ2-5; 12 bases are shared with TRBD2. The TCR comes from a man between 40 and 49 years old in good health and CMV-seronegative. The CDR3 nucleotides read TGTGCCAGCAGCTTAGGGACTAGCGGGGTAGTAGAGACCCAGTACTTC. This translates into CASSLGTSGVVETQYF.